A selection of T cell receptor beta chains follows, all from one sample in a study of spatial heterogeneity in lung cancer. TCRdb reanalysed the 5' RACE reads using MiXCR and keeps one entry per CDR3 protein. The sample has roughly 71,000 distinct CDR3 sequences; around 8.9% are singletons. The material was PBMCs, obtained at follow-up. These receptors came from a female donor with early-stage non-small cell lung cancer. CDR3s include the opening cysteine and the closing phenylalanine or tryptophan. The D gene is left open where the match is weak. A clone size is listed for some rows: how often the clone was seen (once, few, many), or a class if it is expanded.

j_call clone_size d_call v_call cdr3_aa cdr3_nt
TRBJ1-3 many NA TRBV20-1 CSASDSTSGNTIYF TGCAGTGCTTCGGACAGCACCTCTGGAAACACCATATATTTT
TRBJ2-2 NA TRBD1 TRBV28 CASRSQGAPGGELFF TGTGCCAGCAGATCACAGGGGGCGCCGGGCGGGGAGCTGTTTTTT
TRBJ1-1 NA TRBD1 TRBV7-2 CASSRRQGANTEAFF TGTGCCAGCAGTCGACGACAGGGAGCGAACACTGAAGCTTTCTTT
TRBJ2-1 many TRBD2 TRBV7-9 CASSLEAGGPHEQFF TGTGCCAGCAGCTTAGAAGCGGGAGGGCCCCATGAGCAGTTCTTC
TRBJ2-1 many NA TRBV5-4 CASSFDRYNEQFF TGTGCCAGCAGCTTCGACAGGTACAATGAGCAGTTCTTC
TRBJ2-1 many TRBD1 TRBV30 CAWSIHRDSSYNEQFF TGTGCCTGGAGTATCCACCGGGACAGTTCCTACAATGAGCAGTTCTTC
TRBJ2-3 many NA TRBV7-3 CASSLLLGDTQYF TGTGCCAGCAGCTTACTTCTCGGAGATACGCAGTATTTT
TRBJ1-2 few TRBD1 TRBV20-1 CSARRDSFGYTF TGCAGTGCTCGCCGGGACAGCTTTGGCTACACCTTC
TRBJ2-3 few NA TRBV29-1 CRHPKASTDTQYF TGCAGACACCCGAAGGCCAGCACAGATACGCAGTATTTT
TRBJ2-1 many NA TRBV20-1 CSAPLYYNEQFF TGCAGTGCTCCCCTTTACTACAATGAGCAGTTCTTC